The clone carrying this TCR beta chain was detected only a few times. What it binds is unknown. These data are taken from a study of T cells after yellow fever vaccination. Study-level findings and limits: The secondary response peaked faster, at day 5 versus 15, but was weaker. High-abundance clonotypes from the bulk population could contaminate FACS-sorted repertoires. CD4 and CD8 compartments shared a small share of clonotypes, likely from convergent recombination.

MiXCR was run by TCRdb on the 5' RACE reads, yielding one entry per CDR3 protein. The sample consists of around 500,000 distinct CDR3 sequences, around a fifth of them appearing once. The receptor was isolated from a man between 18 and 29 years old who received the YFV17D yellow fever vaccine. Here the sequenced sample was PBMCs, taken around 3 weeks after the first yellow fever vaccination.

CDR3 sequence: CASSYRGAEDTQYF. The CDR3 DNA reads as TGTGCCAGCAGCTATCGGGGGGCCGAGGATACGCAGTATTTT. The chain combines TRBV7-2 with TRBJ2-3; TRBD2 is a possible D gene (7 bases). The CDR3 spans 14 residues. From germline, CDR1 is SGHTA and CDR2 FQGNSA. V was shortened by 4 bases and J by 6 bases, with 14 bases between the two germline ends. Based on the CDR3 plus reference TRBV7-2 and TRBJ2-3, the full variable domain is GAGVSQSPSNKVTEKGKDVELRCDPISGHTALYWYRQSLGQGLEFLIYFQGNSAPDKSGLPSDRFSAERTGGSVSTLTIQRTQQEDSAVYLCASSYRGAEDTQYFGPGTRLTVL.